This T cell receptor (beta chain) emerged from a study of T cells in localized non-small cell lung cancer (dated by TCRdb to the early 2020s). A note on the overall study: The study examined T cell repertoires in roughly 240 patients with early-stage NSCLC and compared tumors with uninvolved tumor-adjacent lungs. All 220 or so NSCLC patients in the cohort were treatment-naive and had localized lung tumors that were resected. NSCLC patients had a mean age of roughly 66 years, and more than 120 were male and more than 90 female. The paper's findings and limits, for the study overall: Because of the exploratory design, TCR variables were selected using unadjusted p-values without false-discovery rate correction. Higher blood T cell density associated with longer overall survival, while higher adjacent-lung clonality associated with shorter survival. Uninvolved tumor-adjacent lung showed the highest T cell clonality, higher than tumor, which suggests more focused antigenic responses in the uninvolved tumor-adjacent lung. Because multi-region sequencing of the tumors was not done, intratumor heterogeneity could not be ruled out. A median of approximately 55 of the top 100 tumor clones were detected in paired uninvolved adjacent lung, and approximately 28 of these tumor clones were also found among the top 100 clones of the paired uninvolved adjacent lung.

The immunoSEQ Assay was used to sequence TCR beta CDR3 regions from DNA. From the authors' description of their analysis: T cell density was computed as TCR beta template counts normalized to usable DNA estimated by amplifying housekeeping genes. Richness was estimated with the preseqR package, extrapolating to 400,000 templates for PBMC samples and 120,000 templates for tissue samples. Clonality was taken to be one minus Pielou's evenness. Tissue-enriched TCRs were identified by differential abundance testing using productive amino-acid clonotypes, minimum total count 5 and alpha 0.1. The Jaccard Index and the Morisita Overlap Index were used to quantify repertoire overlap between compartments. GLIPH grouped TCR beta CDR3s together with public tetramer-defined viral CDR3s, and a viral motif had to include at least three viral sequences and also show V-gene enrichment. TCRdb stores this immuneACCESS table with in-frame sequences only. Part of the clones is absent; in the studies checked, under half of the shortfall reflects unresolved V genes, and no reason is known for the rest. That table furnishes V, J and clone size, whereas the DNA furnished D and trimming. For this sample the table gives 20,000 to 25,000 clones, of which roughly 90% were detected only once. The ten top clones hold roughly a fifth of the sample.

The CDR3 holds 17 amino acids from the cysteine to the phenylalanine. Here the CDR3 DNA is all that survives: 51 bases in frame from base 1. CDR1 and CDR2 were assigned from the germline V gene as LGHNA and YSLEER. For this chain, trimming is 1 base at the V end and 8 bases at the J end, and the number of junction bases without a gene match is 14. Worth noting for this clone: There is no known antigen for this receptor. No qualities accompany the bases; no much larger clone lies one base away.

At diagnosis, peripheral blood, uninvolved tumor-adjacent lung and tumor were collected and stored as a combination of fresh-frozen and FFPE material. Blood samples were analyzed as peripheral blood mononuclear cells for TCR repertoire profiling. Sequencing was performed on peripheral blood, taken before any cancer treatment. The TCR was taken from a man between 35 and 75 years old with stage I squamous cell lung carcinoma. Recombination connected TRBV4-3 to TRBJ2-1; 7 central bases correspond to TRBD1. The CDR3 is CASSQVDTGDFRDEQFF. The DNA sequence reads TGCGCCAGCAGCCAAGTCGATACAGGGGATTTTAGAGATGAGCAGTTCTTC.